One sample yielded the 30 T cell receptor beta chains listed below, sequenced in a study of blood T cell repertoires in COVID-19. Using immunoSEQ multiplex PCR, the repertoire was profiled, and TCRdb retains in-frame clones only, with some absent. The profile shows 45,000 or so clones, over 70% of them singletons. Sequenced: peripheral blood. Every receptor here comes from a human donor in a cohort sampled during active COVID-19.

The rearrangement uses TRBV28 and TRBJ1-5; 8 bases are shared with TRBD1. Germline CDR1 and CDR2: MDHEN and SYDVKM. V shed 5 bases and J 7 bases; nucleotides not matched to a gene: 4. CDR3 length: 13 residues. The chain's CDR3 is CASSPQGAQPQHF. The CDR3 DNA is TGTGCCAGCAGTCCGCAGGGGGCCCAGCCCCAGCATTTT.

This clone was found once. The DNA for the CDR3 is TGTGCCAGCTCACCACCGGTACTAGCGCTCTCCTACAATGAGCAGTTCTTC. Protein product: CASSPPVLALSYNEQFF. This chain links TRBV18 with TRBJ2-1; 7 bases are a match to TRBD2. The CDR3 contains 17 residues. CDR1 is KGHSH, CDR2 LQKENI, per germline. Trimming removed 0 bases from V and 0 bases from J; junction bases left unmatched: 5.

V usage is TRBV27 and J usage is TRBJ2-3; 11 positions agree with TRBD2. Germline CDR1 MNHEY, CDR2 SMNVEV (reference sequence). J lost 1 base, V lost 6 bases, and 3 bases had no gene match. This CDR3 is 15 amino acids long. CDR3 DNA sequence: TGTGCCAGCAGACTAGCGGGAGCCGGCACAGATACGCAGTATTTT. Translating it yields CASRLAGAGTDTQYF.

The rearrangement links TRBV18 to TRBJ1-3; D is unclear. Germline V gene data show CDR1 as KGHSH and CDR2 as LQKENI. V shed 4 bases and J shed 3 bases, with 10 bases lying between them. CDR3 length equals 14 residues. The CDR3 sequence: CASSLDTYGNTIYF. The CDR3 region has the DNA TGTGCCAGCTCACTCGACACTTATGGAAACACCATATATTTT. Based on the CDR3 plus reference TRBV18 and TRBJ1-3, the full variable domain is NAGVMQNPRHLVRRRGQEARLRCSPMKGHSHVYWYRQLPEEGLKFMVYLQKENIIDESGMPKERFSAEFPKEGPSILRIQQVVRGDSAAYFCASSLDTYGNTIYFGEGSWLTVV.

The rearrangement joins TRBV28 to TRBJ2-2, with D maybe TRBD1 (6 bases). With 6 bases removed from V and 5 bases from J, the gap between germline ends came to 13 bases. This CDR3 spans 14 amino acids. The V gene's germline CDR1 is MDHEN and CDR2 SYDVKM. The CDR3, as DNA: TGTGCCAGCAGGTCAGGGGCAAGGACCGGGGAGCTGTTTTTT. Protein product: CASRSGARTGELFF.

The chain employs TRBV2 and TRBJ1-1; TRBD1 might be the D (5 bases). The CDR3 runs 15 residues. V gave up 5 bases and J gave up 2 bases, with 15 bases separating them. The germline gives CDR1 SNHLY, CDR2 FYNNEI. The CDR3 nucleotides are TGTGCCAGCAGTATAGCCAGGGTACGAAACACTGAAGCTTTCTTT. Translated: CASSIARVRNTEAFF.

The J gene is TRBJ2-1, the V gene TRBV5-4; 9 nucleotides agree with TRBD1. The V segment lost 5 bases and the J segment 0 bases; nucleotides outside the gene matches: 3. The CDR3 covers 15 residues. CDR1 is SGHNT, CDR2 YYREEE, per germline (reference sequence). The CDR3 protein is CASSVQGASYNEQFF. CDR3 DNA: TGTGCCAGCAGTGTACAGGGGGCCTCCTACAATGAGCAGTTCTTC.

A few counts support this clone. The J gene is TRBJ2-3, the V gene TRBV5-1; 7 bases are shared with TRBD2. The CDR3 consists of 17 residues. Trimming at V came to 1 base and at J to 0 bases, leaving 8 bases not matched to a gene. CDR1 is SGHRS, CDR2 YFSETQ, per germline. The CDR3: CASSLSFGGSSTDTQYF. CDR3 sequence (DNA): TGCGCCAGCAGCTTGTCGTTCGGGGGGAGTAGCACAGATACGCAGTATTTT.

This sequence joins TRBV21-1 and TRBJ1-2; TRBD1, the table's D call, lacks a check against the DNA. TRBV21-1 is tagged as a pseudogene. CDR3 length: 17 residues. CDR3 loop: CANPPGQGITIFYGYTF. As DNA, the CDR3 is TGTGCCAACCCGCCTGGGCAGGGGATTACAATCTTCTATGGCTACACCTTC.

V gene TRBV5-1 combines with J gene TRBJ1-2; 11 bases map to TRBD1. V shed 0 bases and J 8 bases; nucleotides not matched to a gene: 6. This CDR3 is built from 15 residues. Germline V gene lookup returns CDR1 SGHRS and CDR2 YFSETQ. In nucleotides, the CDR3 is TGCGCCAGCAGCTTGGCGGGGACAGGGGGGTCCGGCTACACCTTC. This codes for CASSLAGTGGSGYTF. Together with reference TRBV5-1 and TRBJ1-2, the CDR3 gives the full variable domain: KAGVTQTPRYLIKTRGQQVTLSCSPISGHRSVSWYQQTPGQGLQFLFEYFSETQRNKGNFPGRFSGRQFSNSRSEMNVSTLELGDSALYLCASSLAGTGGSGYTFGSGTRLTVV.

This chain links TRBV29-1 with TRBJ1-2, with no clear D. The V and J ends lost 0 bases and 4 bases respectively, with 18 bases between them. Germline V gene lookup returns CDR1 SQVTM and CDR2 ANQGSEA. This CDR3 contains 16 residues. This chain's CDR3 is CSVEEVLREGGYGYTF. CDR3 nucleotides: TGCAGCGTTGAAGAGGTACTGAGGGAGGGTGGCTATGGCTACACCTTC.

V gene TRBV21-1 combines with J gene TRBJ1-5. TRBV21-1 is tagged as a pseudogene. This CDR3 is 14 amino acids long. CDR3 sequence reads: CASSKSGLRQPQHF. Written as DNA, the CDR3 is TGTGCCAGCAGCAAATCGGGACTCCGCCAGCCCCAGCATTTT.

This clone came up once. CDR3 nucleotide sequence: TGTGCCAGTAGGCTCCGGGACAGGGGTTATTCACCCCTCCACTTT. This codes for CASRLRDRGYSPLHF. The chain carries TRBV19 and TRBJ1-6; 10 nucleotides line up with TRBD1. The CDR3 spans 15 residues. CDR1 is LNHDA and CDR2 is SQIVND in the germline V gene (reference sequence). Unmatched junction bases numbered 7, after V lost 6 bases and J lost 8 bases.

The V gene is TRBV4-3, the J gene TRBJ2-3, with D unclear. Germline lookup yields CDR1 LGHNA and CDR2 YSLEER. Deletions cut 1 base from V and 4 bases from J, with 21 bases between. The CDR3 runs to 18 residues. CDR3 protein: CASSQVPPTSRGADTQYF. The CDR3 nucleotides read TGCGCCAGCAGCCAAGTTCCCCCGACCTCCCGAGGCGCAGATACGCAGTATTTT.

This chain connects TRBV5-4 to TRBJ1-1; D not resolved. V lost 4 bases and J lost 5, with 12 bases in between. The V gene's germline CDR1 is SGHNT and CDR2 YYREEE (reference sequence). The CDR3 totals 13 residues. The CDR3 region is CASSTIKETEAFF. CDR3 coding DNA: TGTGCCAGCAGCACTATAAAGGAAACTGAAGCTTTCTTT.

This chain connects TRBV11-3 to TRBJ2-7; D perhaps matches TRBD1 (5 bases). The length of the CDR3 is 14 residues. Trimming took off 5 bases at V and 4 bases at J, with 15 bases between the two ends. Per germline, CDR1 SGHNT and CDR2 YENEEA. The CDR3 protein is CASSPSQGRYEQYF. The CDR3 DNA is TGTGCCAGCAGCCCCTCGCAGGGTCGATACGAGCAGTACTTC.

The V and J genes are TRBV10-2 and TRBJ2-1; TRBD2 aligns across 8 bases. The ends lost 0 bases at V and 6 bases at J; junction bases unmatched: 10. The CDR3 spans 17 residues. Germline assignment: CDR1 WSHSY and CDR2 SAAADI. The CDR3 region is CASSESWWAGGGNEQFF. In DNA, the CDR3 is TGCGCCAGCAGTGAGTCGTGGTGGGCGGGAGGAGGCAATGAGCAGTTCTTC.

This chain joins TRBV5-1 and TRBJ2-3, with 7 bases identical to TRBD1. Germline CDR1 SGHRS, CDR2 YFSETQ. The CDR3 is 17 amino acids. V gave up 2 bases and J gave up 2 bases; unmatched junction bases: 11. CDR3 in amino acids: CASSFKRDSRITDTQYF. The CDR3 nucleotides are TGCGCCAGCAGCTTCAAAAGGGACAGTCGAATCACAGATACGCAGTATTTT.

The V call is TRBV24-1, the J call TRBJ2-7, with D perhaps TRBD2 (7 bases). The germline CDR1 and CDR2 sequences are KGHDR and SFDVKD. This CDR3 has 15 amino acids. V lost 5 bases and J 3 bases, leaving 16 bases between the germline ends. CDR3 protein: CATSASREGDYEQYF. In nucleotides, the CDR3 is TGTGCCACCAGTGCGTCGAGGGAGGGGGACTACGAGCAGTACTTC.

The V call is TRBV5-5, the J call TRBJ2-1, with 7 bases that match TRBD2. Germline CDR1 reads SGHKS; CDR2 reads YYEKEE (reference sequence). CDR3 size: 15 residues. V lost 4 bases to trimming and J lost 1 base; unmatched junction nucleotides: 5. The CDR3, as DNA: TGTGCCAGCAGCCCCGGGCGGGAGTCCTACAATGAGCAGTTCTTC. Encoded protein: CASSPGRESYNEQFF.

This clone came up a few times. This chain's CDR3 is CASRAGTSGLGQYF. The CDR3 DNA reads TGCGCCAGCAGGGCCGGGACTAGCGGGCTGGGACAGTACTTC. The chain has TRBV5-1 and TRBJ2-7; 12 bases agree with TRBD2. Germline assignment: CDR1 SGHRS and CDR2 YFSETQ. The CDR3 is 14 residues long. Trimming cost V 5 bases and J 10 bases; bases outside gene matches: 10. The full variable domain, its missing parts supplied by reference TRBV5-1 and TRBJ2-7, is KAGVTQTPRYLIKTRGQQVTLSCSPISGHRSVSWYQQTPGQGLQFLFEYFSETQRNKGNFPGRFSGRQFSNSRSEMNVSTLELGDSALYLCASRAGTSGLGQYFGPGTRLTVT.

In its sample, this clone ranks as medium-sized (0.01 to 0.1%). V is TRBV29-1 and J is TRBJ2-2; TRBD1 might be the D (6 bases). Germline V CDR1 and CDR2: SQVTM, ANQGSEA. The ends were cut back, 4 bases at V and 1 base at J, with 7 bases in the middle. The CDR3 contains 13 residues. The CDR3 DNA follows: TGCAGCGTTGGGACAGAGAACACCGGGGAGCTGTTTTTT. This translates into CSVGTENTGELFF.

V and J are TRBV18 and TRBJ2-2; D unclear. This CDR3 has 14 residues. Germline lookup yields CDR1 KGHSH and CDR2 LQKENI. With 3 bases removed from V and 0 bases from J, the gap between germline ends came to 5 bases. CDR3 sequence (DNA): TGTGCCAGCTCACCGTATTCGAACACCGGGGAGCTGTTTTTT. Encoded protein: CASSPYSNTGELFF. The entire variable domain, with the rest obtained from reference TRBV18 and TRBJ2-2, is as follows: NAGVMQNPRHLVRRRGQEARLRCSPMKGHSHVYWYRQLPEEGLKFMVYLQKENIIDESGMPKERFSAEFPKEGPSILRIQQVVRGDSAAYFCASSPYSNTGELFFGEGSRLTVL.

J is TRBJ1-2 and V is TRBV2; TRBD1 agrees at 7 bases. Germline V gene lookup returns CDR1 SNHLY and CDR2 FYNNEI. The CDR3 runs to 16 residues. V lost 0 bases, J lost 6 bases, and 10 bases stayed unmatched. The CDR3 nucleotides are TGTGCCAGCAGTGAAGCAGGAGGCAGGGGGAGGAATGGCTACACCTTC. It translates to CASSEAGGRGRNGYTF.

This clone was detected only once. The V gene is TRBV3-1 (or the pseudogene TRBV3-2), the J gene TRBJ1-1, with 8 bases aligning to TRBD1. The CDR3 has 13 amino acids. The junction had 3 bases not matched to a gene; V was cut back by 4 bases and J by 5 bases. CDR1 and CDR2 (germline): LGHDT, YNNKEL (reference sequence). The CDR3 nucleotides are TGTGCCAGCAGCCTACAGGGGGTTACTGAAGCTTTCTTT. Translated: CASSLQGVTEAFF.

The chain recombines TRBV6-6 with TRBJ2-7, with D possibly TRBD1 on 6 matching bases. Trimming removed 7 bases from V and 0 bases from J, with 13 bases in between. From germline, CDR1 is MNHNY and CDR2 SVGAGI (reference sequence). The CDR3 covers 14 residues. The CDR3 here is CASKLAGVSYEQYF. For the CDR3, the DNA is TGTGCCAGCAAACTCGCAGGGGTCTCCTACGAGCAGTACTTC.

The chain recombines TRBV7-9 with TRBJ1-6; D call uncertain. V was shortened by 5 bases and J by 10 bases, with 15 bases between the two germline ends. CDR1 and CDR2 (germline): SEHNR, FQNEAQ (reference sequence). This CDR3 is 14 amino acids long. The CDR3 DNA follows: TGTGCCAGCAGCCCGGACGTTCGGGGATCACCCCTCCACTTT. It translates to CASSPDVRGSPLHF. Full variable domain (remainder filled in from reference TRBV7-9 and TRBJ1-6): DTGVSQNPRHKITKRGQNVTFRCDPISEHNRLYWYRQTLGQGPEFLTYFQNEAQLEKSRLLSDRFSAERPKGSFSTLEIQRTEQGDSAMYLCASSPDVRGSPLHFGNGTRLTVT.

This chain links TRBV10-1 with TRBJ2-1; possibly TRBD2 for D (5 bases). The CDR3 length is 15 residues. Trimming stripped 6 bases from V and 5 bases from J, with 17 bases between. Germline loops: CDR1 WNHNN, CDR2 SYGVQD (reference sequence). As DNA, the CDR3 is TGCGCCAGCAGCGCCTATCCGAGCGGAGACAATGAGCAGTTCTTC. Its translation is CASSAYPSGDNEQFF.

This rearrangement joins TRBV28 to TRBJ1-2; weak D call: TRBD1 (5 bases). The CDR3 consists of 12 residues. The germline V gene encodes CDR1 MDHEN and CDR2 SYDVKM. Trimming left V 9 bases short and J 7 bases short, with 15 bases between. The CDR3 nucleotides read TGTGCCAGTAGACAGCCGGGGGGTGGCTACACCTTC. It translates to CASRQPGGGYTF.

This chain connects TRBV11-3 to TRBJ2-1; possible D gene TRBD2, 6 bases. The V end lost 0 bases, the J end lost 8 bases, and 14 bases lay between the germline ends. Germline values: CDR1 SGHNT, CDR2 YENEEA. The CDR3 has 15 amino acids. This CDR3 reads CASSLDGGLGDEQFF. The DNA for the CDR3 is TGTGCCAGCAGCTTAGACGGAGGGCTCGGCGATGAGCAGTTCTTC.